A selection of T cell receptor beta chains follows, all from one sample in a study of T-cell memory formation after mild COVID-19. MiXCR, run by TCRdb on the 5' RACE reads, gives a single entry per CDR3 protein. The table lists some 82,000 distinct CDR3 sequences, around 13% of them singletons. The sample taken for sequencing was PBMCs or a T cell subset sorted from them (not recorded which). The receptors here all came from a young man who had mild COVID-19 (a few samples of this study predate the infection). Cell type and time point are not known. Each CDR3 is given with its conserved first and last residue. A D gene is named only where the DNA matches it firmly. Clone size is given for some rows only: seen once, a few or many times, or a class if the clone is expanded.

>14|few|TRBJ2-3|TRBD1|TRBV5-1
CASSSGQAADTQYF
TGCGCCAGCAGCTCGGGACAGGCAGCAGATACGCAGTATTTT
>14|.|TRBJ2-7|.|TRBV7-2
CASSLVRSSYEQYF
TGTGCCAGCAGCTTAGTAAGGAGCTCCTACGAGCAGTACTTC
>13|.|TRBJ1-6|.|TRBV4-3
CASSTQGNSPLHF
TGCGCCAGCAGCACACAGGGTAACTCACCCCTCCACTTT
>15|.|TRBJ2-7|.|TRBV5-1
CASSLVGTASHEQYF
TGCGCCAGCAGCTTGGTGGGGACGGCGTCGCACGAGCAGTACTTC
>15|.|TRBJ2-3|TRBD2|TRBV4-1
CASSPRGGPTDTQYF
TGCGCCAGCAGCCCGCGGGGGGGCCCCACAGATACGCAGTATTTT
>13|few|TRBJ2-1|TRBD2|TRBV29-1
CSVERGVFNEQFF
TGCAGCGTTGAGCGGGGGGTTTTCAATGAGCAGTTCTTC
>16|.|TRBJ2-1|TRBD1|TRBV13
CASSSTGTGLGNEQFF
TGTGCCAGCAGCTCGACCGGGACAGGGTTAGGGAATGAGCAGTTCTTC
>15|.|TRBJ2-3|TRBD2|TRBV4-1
CASAPGLAGPDTQYF
TGCGCCAGCGCCCCGGGACTAGCGGGGCCAGATACGCAGTATTTT
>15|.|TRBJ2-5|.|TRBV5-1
CASSLTQEIQETQYF
TGCGCCAGCAGCTTAACCCAGGAGATCCAAGAGACCCAGTACTTC
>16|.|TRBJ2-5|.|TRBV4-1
CASSQDYGSYQETQYF
TGCGCCAGCAGCCAGGACTACGGGAGCTACCAAGAGACCCAGTACTTC
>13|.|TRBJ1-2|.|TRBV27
CASSLTRAYGYTF
TGTGCCAGCAGTTTAACCAGGGCCTATGGCTACACCTTC
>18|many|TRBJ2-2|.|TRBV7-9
CASSPSPGVVRNTGELFF
TGTGCCAGCAGCCCATCGCCAGGGGTCGTTCGGAACACCGGGGAGCTGTTTTTT
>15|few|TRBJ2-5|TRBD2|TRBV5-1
CASSLGGLPRETQYF
TGCGCCAGCAGCCTGGGGGGACTACCAAGAGAGACCCAGTACTTC
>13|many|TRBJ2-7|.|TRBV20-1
CSARRPRGYEQYF
TGCAGTGCTAGAAGACCACGGGGGTACGAGCAGTACTTC
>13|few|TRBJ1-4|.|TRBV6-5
CASRWTRGEKLFF
TGTGCCAGCAGGTGGACCCGAGGCGAAAAACTGTTTTTT
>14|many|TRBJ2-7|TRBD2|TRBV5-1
CASSFIGGAYEQYF
TGCGCCAGCAGCTTTATCGGGGGGGCCTACGAGCAGTACTTC
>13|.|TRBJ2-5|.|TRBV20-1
CSAREALVQTQYF
TGCAGTGCTAGAGAGGCTCTAGTACAGACCCAGTACTTC
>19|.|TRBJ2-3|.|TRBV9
CASSVAGRVSGPDTDTQYF
TGTGCCAGCAGCGTAGCGGGCAGGGTGTCCGGCCCCGACACAGATACGCAGTATTTT